The 20 T cell receptor beta chains below all came from one sample that was sequenced in a study of blood T cell repertoires in COVID-19. TCRdb's table, derived via immunoSEQ multiplex PCR, lists solely in-frame clones and lacks some. This table holds 180,000 or so clones, approximately 85% found once. Sequencing was carried out using peripheral blood. These receptors originate from a man between 60 and 70 years old with acute or convalescent COVID-19.

Notes on this clone: Other nucleotide sequences in the sample specify the same CDR3. V usage is TRBV5-4 and J usage is TRBJ2-3; D ambiguous. V was shortened by 0 bases and J by 3 bases, with 5 bases between the two germline ends. CDR1 SGHNT and CDR2 YYREEE come from the germline V gene (reference sequence). The CDR3 contains 13 residues. In DNA form, the CDR3 reads TGTGCCAGCAGCTTGGCCGGTACAGATACGCAGTATTTT. This gives the protein CASSLAGTDTQYF.

The rearrangement uses TRBV4-1 and TRBJ2-7; TRBD2 aligns across 12 bases. V trimming: 2 bases; J trimming: 1 base; junction bases outside the gene matches: 9. From germline, CDR1 is MGHRA and CDR2 YSYEKL. The CDR3 extends over 18 amino acids. CDR3 in DNA: TGCGCCAGCAGCCAACAAACTAGCGGGAGGTTGAGGTCCTACGAGCAGTACTTC. Its protein product is CASSQQTSGRLRSYEQYF.

This chain joins TRBV7-2 and TRBJ2-1; D might be TRBD2 (6 bases). The germline CDR1 and CDR2 sequences are SGHTA and FQGNSA. The V gene lost 7 bases and the J gene lost 0 bases, with 13 bases spanning the gap. The CDR3 totals 15 residues. The CDR3 reads CASTPRGSSYNEQFF. The CDR3 DNA follows: TGTGCCAGCACCCCCCGGGGGAGCTCCTACAATGAGCAGTTCTTC.

The chain carries TRBV11-3 and TRBJ2-2, with D possibly being TRBD1 (6 bases). Germline lookup yields CDR1 SGHNT and CDR2 YENEEA. The CDR3 runs to 16 residues. The germline V and J ends were trimmed by 1 base and 7 bases, with 16 bases remaining between them. CDR3 sequence: CASSLAHLGAGGELFF. In DNA form, the CDR3 reads TGTGCCAGCAGCTTAGCCCATTTGGGGGCCGGCGGGGAGCTGTTTTTT.

The chain recombines TRBV6-5 with TRBJ2-7; weak D call: TRBD1 (6 bases). CDR1 and CDR2 (germline): MNHEY, SVGAGI. The V end was cut by 6 bases, the J end by 6 bases, with 18 bases between. CDR3 length: 14 amino acids. CDR3 sequence (DNA): TGTGCCAGCAGGCCAACAGGGATAGAGGGCGAGCAGTACTTC. It encodes CASRPTGIEGEQYF.

The V and J genes are TRBV5-1 and TRBJ2-7; 8 bases match TRBD1. V shed 5 bases and J 5 bases; nucleotides not matched to a gene: 9. The CDR3 is 14 residues long. Looked up from germline, CDR1 is SGHRS and CDR2 is YFSETQ. This CDR3 reads CASSQGAEVHEQYF. Here the CDR3 DNA reads TGCGCCAGCAGTCAGGGGGCGGAAGTCCACGAGCAGTACTTC.

The chain has TRBV6-9 and TRBJ2-7; 9 bases map to TRBD1. Germline CDR1 is MNHGY and CDR2 is SVAAGI. Trimming took 4 bases from V and 3 from J; bases not matched to a gene: 16. This CDR3 region has 18 residues. The CDR3 sequence is CASSSRGQGPLEHYEQYF. The DNA of the CDR3 is TGTGCCAGCAGTTCGAGAGGACAGGGGCCCCTCGAACACTACGAGCAGTACTTC.

This sequence joins TRBV9 and TRBJ2-5; TRBD2 matches 7 bases. J lost 2 bases, V lost 0 bases, and 7 bases had no gene match. The CDR3 extends over 16 amino acids. Per germline, CDR1 SGDLS and CDR2 YYNGEE. The CDR3 spells CASSVGVAGRQETQYF. CDR3 DNA: TGTGCCAGCAGCGTAGGGGTAGCCGGGAGGCAAGAGACCCAGTACTTC.

The DNA of the CDR3 is TGCGCCAGCAGCCGCACCCAGGGGACTAGCGGGAGTGGAGCCTCTTACGAGCAGTACTTC. Protein sequence: CASSRTQGTSGSGASYEQYF. The chain has TRBV5-1 and TRBJ2-7; 14 bases agree with TRBD2. V was pared by 4 bases and J by 4 bases, with 19 bases of the junction left unmatched. The CDR3 loop spans 20 amino acids. Germline-derived CDR1 and CDR2 are SGHRS and YFSETQ.

This clone was recorded only once. The chain couples TRBV11-2 to TRBJ1-1; D not resolved. The V end lost 2 bases, the J end lost 1 base, and 8 bases lay between the germline ends. This CDR3 comprises 14 residues. Germline V lookup: CDR1 SGHAT, CDR2 FQNNGV. The CDR3 coding sequence is TGTGCCAGCAGCTTAACAGAATGGAACACTGAAGCTTTCTTT. Protein: CASSLTEWNTEAFF.

Here the CDR3 reads CASSTGDQPQHF. Written as DNA, the CDR3 is TGTGCCAGCAGCACAGGGGATCAGCCCCAGCATTTT. The rearrangement links TRBV2 to TRBJ1-5, with 7 bases lining up with TRBD1. Trimming cost V 6 bases and J 5 bases; bases outside gene matches: 1. This CDR3 has 12 residues. Looked up from germline, CDR1 is SNHLY and CDR2 is FYNNEI. The full variable domain, with the rest looked up from reference TRBV2 and TRBJ1-5, is EPEVTQTPSHQVTQMGQEVILRCVPISNHLYFYWYRQILGQKVEFLVSFYNNEISEKSEIFDDQFSVERPDGSNFTLKIRSTKLEDSAMYFCASSTGDQPQHFGDGTRLSIL.

V is TRBV15 and J is TRBJ2-3; TRBD2 aligns across 7 bases. The V gene's germline CDR1 is LNHNV and CDR2 YYDKDF (reference sequence). There are 16 residues in the CDR3. V dropped 5 bases and J dropped 6; count of bases not matched to a gene: 14. The CDR3 DNA follows: TGTGCCACCAGCGGATCAGCGGGACGGGCGGGGGATACGCAGTATTTT. It encodes CATSGSAGRAGDTQYF.

V gene TRBV4-2 combines with J gene TRBJ2-7, with D tentatively TRBD2 (6 bases). This CDR3 is built from 15 residues. CDR1 and CDR2 (germline): LGHNA, YNFKEQ. With 3 bases removed from V and 7 bases from J, the gap between germline ends came to 19 bases. This CDR3 is CASSHRRGIGGEQYF. The CDR3 nucleotides are TGTGCCAGCAGCCATCGACGGGGTATTGGAGGGGAGCAGTACTTC.

The rearrangement joins TRBV27 to TRBJ2-6; TRBD1 matches 7 bases. CDR1 and CDR2 (germline): MNHEY, SMNVEV (reference sequence). After removal of 6 bases from V and 0 bases from J, the junction contained 8 bases not matched to a gene. The CDR3 contains 17 residues. CDR3 nucleotides: TGTGCCAGCAGAGTTGGGGCAGGGGGCTCTGGGGCCAACGTCCTGACTTTC. It yields the protein CASRVGAGGSGANVLTF.

The rearrangement joins TRBV6-6 to TRBJ1-5; D uncertain. With 6 bases removed from V and 4 bases from J, the gap between germline ends came to 7 bases. The CDR3 totals 12 residues. CDR1 and CDR2 (germline): MNHNY, SVGAGI (reference sequence). CDR3 DNA: TGTGCCAGCAGGCAGGCGAATCAGCCCCAGCATTTT. It is translated as CASRQANQPQHF.

The chain couples TRBV5-1 to TRBJ1-5, with 10 positions matching TRBD1. This CDR3 comprises 15 residues. V lost 4 bases, J lost 6 bases, and 7 bases stayed unmatched. The germline V gene encodes CDR1 SGHRS and CDR2 YFSETQ. The DNA of the CDR3 is TGCGCCAGCAGCCCCGGGACAGGGGTAGGTCAGCCCCAGCATTTT. Translation: CASSPGTGVGQPQHF.

The rearrangement joins TRBV7-9 to TRBJ2-7, with 9 bases identical to TRBD1. CDR1 and CDR2 (germline): SEHNR, FQNEAQ (reference sequence). V dropped 4 bases and J dropped 2; count of bases not matched to a gene: 6. This CDR3 region has 15 residues. The CDR3 here is CASSSLRTGAYEQYF. CDR3 bases: TGTGCCAGCAGCTCCCTCCGGACAGGGGCCTACGAGCAGTACTTC.

This chain connects TRBV5-4 to TRBJ2-1; 7 bases map to TRBD2. Looked up from germline, CDR1 is SGHNT and CDR2 is YYREEE (reference sequence). Trimming took 3 bases from V and 15 from J; bases not matched to a gene: 6. This CDR3 is 11 amino acids long. The DNA of the CDR3 is TGTGCCAGCAGCTATGGGACTAATCTGTTCTTC. It encodes CASSYGTNLFF. The full variable domain, in which reference TRBV5-4 and TRBJ2-1 provide the parts outside the CDR3, is ETGVTQSPTHLIKTRGQQVTLRCSSQSGHNTVSWYQQALGQGPQFIFQYYREEENGRGNFPPRFSGLQFPNYSSELNVNALELDDSALYLCASSYGTNLFFGPGTRLTVL.

This clone was counted only a few times. V usage is TRBV28 and J usage is TRBJ1-1, with a tentative D call TRBD1 (6 bases). There are 15 residues in the CDR3. Germline CDR1 reads MDHEN; CDR2 reads SYDVKM. V was shortened by 2 bases and J by 4 bases, with 14 bases between the two germline ends. The CDR3 loop is CASSLGGAGSTEAFF. CDR3 bases: TGTGCCAGCAGTTTAGGGGGGGCAGGGAGCACTGAAGCTTTCTTT.

The chain carries TRBV6-5 and TRBJ2-3, with D unclear. CDR3 length equals 15 residues. V lost 0 bases to trimming and J lost 2 bases, with 9 bases between them. CDR1 MNHEY and CDR2 SVGAGI come from the germline V gene. The CDR3 here is CASSYSSENTDTQYF. The CDR3 bases are TGTGCCAGCAGTTACTCGAGTGAGAACACAGATACGCAGTATTTT.